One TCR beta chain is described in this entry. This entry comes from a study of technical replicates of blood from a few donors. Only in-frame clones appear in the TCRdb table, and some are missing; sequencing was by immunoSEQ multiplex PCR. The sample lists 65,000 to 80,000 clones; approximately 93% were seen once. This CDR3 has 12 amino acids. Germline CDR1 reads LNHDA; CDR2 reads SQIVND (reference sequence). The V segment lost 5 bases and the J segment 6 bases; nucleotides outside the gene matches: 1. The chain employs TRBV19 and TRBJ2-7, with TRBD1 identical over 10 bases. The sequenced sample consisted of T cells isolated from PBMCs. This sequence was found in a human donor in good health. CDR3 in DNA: TGTGCCAGTAGTGGGACAGGGGTCGAGCAGTACTTC. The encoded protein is CASSGTGVEQYF.